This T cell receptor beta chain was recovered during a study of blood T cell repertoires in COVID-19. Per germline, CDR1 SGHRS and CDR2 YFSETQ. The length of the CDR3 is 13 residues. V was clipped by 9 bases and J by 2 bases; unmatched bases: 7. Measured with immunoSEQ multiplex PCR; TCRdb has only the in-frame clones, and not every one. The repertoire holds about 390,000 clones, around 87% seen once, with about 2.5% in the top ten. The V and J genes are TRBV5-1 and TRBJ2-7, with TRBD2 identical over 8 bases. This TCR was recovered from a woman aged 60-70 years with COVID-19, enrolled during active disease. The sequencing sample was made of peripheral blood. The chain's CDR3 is CATPRGGAYEQYF. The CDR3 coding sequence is TGCGCCACCCCACGGGGGGGGGCCTACGAGCAGTACTTC.